This T cell receptor (beta chain) was profiled in a study of blood T cell repertoires in COVID-19. As for the study in general: Samples representing acute and convalescent COVID-19 were sourced from the United States, Italy and Spain. T cells, B-cell-depleted T cells, or PBMCs provided the cDNA or gDNA that served as material.

CDR3 length: 15 amino acids. Germline CDR1 KGHSH, CDR2 LQKENI. Trimming removed 0 bases from V and 9 bases from J; junction bases left unmatched: 8. How the authors handled the data: Amplified reference gene primers provided the basis for estimating nucleated cell counts. Some clones are missing from TCRdb's copy, which holds only in-frame ones; the method was immunoSEQ multiplex PCR. Clonal size and the V and J genes are those of that table, whereas D and trimming came from the DNA. Among fewer than 250,000 clones listed, 86% were seen once. Sequencing input: peripheral blood. The chain joins TRBV18 to TRBJ1-5, with 7 bases matching TRBD1. The sequence was collected from a woman of 80 years or more with COVID-19, enrolled during active disease. CDR3 DNA: TGTGCCAGCTCACCACCTGACAGGGTTCAGGGGCCCCAGCATTTT. Translation gives CASSPPDRVQGPQHF.